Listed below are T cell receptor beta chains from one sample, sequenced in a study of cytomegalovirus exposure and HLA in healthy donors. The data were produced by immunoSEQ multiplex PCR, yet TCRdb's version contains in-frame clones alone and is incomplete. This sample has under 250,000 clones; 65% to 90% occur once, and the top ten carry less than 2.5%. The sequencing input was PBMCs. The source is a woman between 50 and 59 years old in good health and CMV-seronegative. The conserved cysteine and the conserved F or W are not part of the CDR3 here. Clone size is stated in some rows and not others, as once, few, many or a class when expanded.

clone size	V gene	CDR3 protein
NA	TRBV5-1	ASSFSGASYNEQF
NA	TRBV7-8	ASSLGTGRNQPQH
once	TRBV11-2	ASSPLAATSQELF
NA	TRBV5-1	ASMATSGDNEQF
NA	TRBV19	ASSIAVNTEAF
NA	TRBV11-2	ASSSLGQGSYEQY
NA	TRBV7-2	ASSSFGKQLGGELF
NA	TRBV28	ASSFPPTSGRARDTQY
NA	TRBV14	ASSLLGGGGTYEQY
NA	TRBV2	AREPRTGLDTEAF
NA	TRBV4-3	ASSQDHSGRPGNTIY
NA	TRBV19	ASSISAGELF
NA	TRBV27	ASSLQGNYGYT
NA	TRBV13	ASSNPRTWGRDGYT
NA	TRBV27	ASCKGTSGSPGANVLT
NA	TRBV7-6	ASSSDPGLQY
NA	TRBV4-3	ASSRRSGSTDTQY
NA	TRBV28	ASSSGGTGLINYGYT
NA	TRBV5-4	ASSWTGGNTGELF
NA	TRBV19	ASSNSGRTYEQY
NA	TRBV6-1	ASSENRGISGELF
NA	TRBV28	ASSFPGARGRETQY
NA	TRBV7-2	ASSLGGGRTGELF
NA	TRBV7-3	ASSLGLVLGNEQF
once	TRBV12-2	ASRLTISGRYYEQY
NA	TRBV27	ASSPDWRIGEQY
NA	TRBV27	ASSLSTSPTYEQY
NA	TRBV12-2	ASRLEGTGDGISNQPQH
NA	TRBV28	ASRSQGAAETQY
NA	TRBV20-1	SADPGLEQF
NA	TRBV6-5	ASSYAGQGVRGEQF
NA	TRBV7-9	ASSSTGRFSYGYT
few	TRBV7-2	ASSLQGAVLNNEQF
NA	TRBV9	ASSLGQFGGYT
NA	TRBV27	ASMVLGNTEAF
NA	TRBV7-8	ASSLELDRGNQPQH
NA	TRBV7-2	ASSGTGLAGANVLT
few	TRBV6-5	ASRRGQGQGYT
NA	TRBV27	ASRYQGGETQY
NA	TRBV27	ASSLGVGGTDTQY
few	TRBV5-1	ASSLASGQRFQETQY
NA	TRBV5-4	ASSPGLAAEQY
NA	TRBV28	ASSDFSVFTYEQY
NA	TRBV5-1	ASRLREGGNTIY
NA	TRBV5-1	ASSLGTVYEKLF
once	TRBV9	ASSALNFGGRTGELF
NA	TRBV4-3	ASSQGLRSSYEQY
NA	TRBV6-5	ASSYRPDRANTEAF
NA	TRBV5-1	ASSRVVAGDEQY
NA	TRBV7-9	ASSLGTGAAF
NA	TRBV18	ASSRGGTNAQETQY
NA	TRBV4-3	ASSQEGLGSGANVLT
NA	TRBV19	ASKPGHQSYEQY
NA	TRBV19	ASSRGKYEQY